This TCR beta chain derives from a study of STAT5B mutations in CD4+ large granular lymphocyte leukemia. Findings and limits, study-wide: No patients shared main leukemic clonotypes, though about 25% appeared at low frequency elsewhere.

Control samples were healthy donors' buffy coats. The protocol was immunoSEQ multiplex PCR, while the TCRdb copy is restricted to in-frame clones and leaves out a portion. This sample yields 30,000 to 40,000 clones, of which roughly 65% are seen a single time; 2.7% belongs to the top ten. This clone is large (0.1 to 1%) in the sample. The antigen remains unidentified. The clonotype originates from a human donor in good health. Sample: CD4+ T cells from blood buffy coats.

CDR3 DNA sequence: TGCGCCAGCAGCCAAGATGTCTATCCGAGCACAGATACGCAGTATTTT. It translates to CASSQDVYPSTDTQYF. The chain employs TRBV4-3 and TRBJ2-3; the D is unclear. This CDR3 region has 16 residues. Trimming pared 0 bases from V and 0 bases from J, leaving 10 bases between. CDR1 is LGHNA, CDR2 YSLEER, per germline.